These T cell receptor beta chains were read from a single sample in a study of CD8+ T cells in alopecia areata. The method was immunoSEQ multiplex PCR; TCRdb's version includes in-frame clones alone and lacks a portion of them. The sample contains fewer than 150,000 clones, 65% to 90% of which appear only once. The sequencing used CD8+ T cells sorted from blood, collected at week 4, from a patient treated with tofacitinib. The receptor source for this set is a human donor with alopecia areata. Each CDR3 is given with its conserved first and last residue. A D gene is named only where the DNA matches it firmly. Clone sizes are given selectively: once, few, many, or a class where the clone is expanded.

>TRBJ1-1|TRBV5-6|TRBD1|.|14
CASSRTGVNTEAFF
TGTGCCAGCAGCCGGACAGGGGTCAACACTGAAGCTTTCTTT
>TRBJ2-3|TRBV7-2|.|once|13
CASSLVTTDTQYF
TGTGCCAGCAGCTTAGTAACCACAGATACGCAGTATTTT
>TRBJ1-2|TRBV5-6|.|.|15
CASSLASGSSYGYTF
TGTGCCAGCAGCTTGGCCTCGGGTTCGAGCTATGGCTACACCTTC
>TRBJ1-6|TRBV5-4|.|.|15
CASSRGFDPKSPLHF
TGTGCCAGCAGCCGAGGATTCGACCCGAAATCACCCCTCCACTTT
>TRBJ2-2|TRBV13|TRBD1|.|15
CASSPGTGTTGELFF
TGTGCCAGCAGCCCCGGGACAGGGACCACCGGGGAGCTGTTTTTT
>TRBJ2-3|TRBV9|.|.|13
CASSTPSTDTQYF
TGTGCCAGCAGCACCCCTAGCACAGATACGCAGTATTTT
>TRBJ2-5|TRBV11-2|TRBD2|.|15
CASSLKLAGQETQYF
TGTGCCAGCAGCTTAAAACTAGCGGGCCAAGAGACCCAGTACTTC
>TRBJ2-5|TRBV30|.|.|13
CACECGLSETQYF
TGTGCCTGCGAGTGCGGCCTTTCGGAGACCCAGTACTTC
>TRBJ1-5|TRBV27|.|.|14
CASNPGLGNQPQHF
TGTGCCAGCAACCCCGGCCTCGGCAATCAGCCCCAGCATTTT
>TRBJ2-7|TRBV9|.|.|15
CASSAAGTSRYEQYF
TGTGCCAGCAGCGCCGCGGGGACTTCCCGCTACGAGCAGTACTTC
>TRBJ2-4|TRBV7-2|TRBD1|.|14
CASRNDRGTNIQYF
TGTGCCAGCAGAAACGACAGGGGAACGAACATTCAGTACTTC
>TRBJ2-1|TRBV18|TRBD2|.|18
CASSPPTSGGSSYNEQFF
TGTGCCAGCTCACCACCGACTAGCGGGGGGAGCTCCTACAATGAGCAGTTCTTC
>TRBJ1-6|TRBV7-3|.|.|13
CASSLGSNSPLHF
TGTGCCAGCAGCTTAGGCAGTAATTCACCCCTCCACTTT
>TRBJ2-5|TRBV7-2|.|.|14
CASSPTWAGETQYF
TGTGCCAGCAGCCCCACGTGGGCAGGGGAGACCCAGTACTTC
>TRBJ2-7|TRBV4-2|.|.|15
CASSQERDVSYEQYF
TGTGCCAGCAGCCAAGAGAGGGACGTCTCCTACGAGCAGTACTTC
>TRBJ2-7|TRBV10-3|.|few|15
CAITPEARGGFEQYF
TGTGCCATCACCCCCGAAGCCAGGGGCGGTTTCGAGCAGTACTTC
>TRBJ2-1|TRBV5-6|TRBD1|.|15
CASSFTRQGYNEQFF
TGTGCCAGCAGCTTTACGAGACAGGGGTACAATGAGCAGTTCTTC
>TRBJ2-5|TRBV2|.|.|13
CASSDSQQETQYF
TGTGCCAGCAGTGACAGCCAGCAAGAGACCCAGTACTTC
>TRBJ2-3|TRBV7-2|TRBD2|.|16
CASSTGGSGGTDTQYF
TGTGCCAGCAGCACTGGGGGTAGCGGGGGGACAGATACGCAGTATTTT